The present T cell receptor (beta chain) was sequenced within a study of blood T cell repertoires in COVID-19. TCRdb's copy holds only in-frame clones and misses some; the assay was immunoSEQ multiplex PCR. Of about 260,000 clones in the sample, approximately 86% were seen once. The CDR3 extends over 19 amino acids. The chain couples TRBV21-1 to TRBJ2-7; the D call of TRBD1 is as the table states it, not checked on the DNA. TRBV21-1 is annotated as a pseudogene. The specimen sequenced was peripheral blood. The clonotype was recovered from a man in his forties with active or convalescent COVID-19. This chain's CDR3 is CASSKALVFSDREAYEQYF. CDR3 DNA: TGTGCCAGCAGCAAAGCGCTCGTTTTTTCGGACAGGGAGGCCTACGAGCAGTACTTC.